The rows below give T cell receptor beta chains drawn from one sample of a study of control samples from healthy donors and cancer patients. Using immunoSEQ multiplex PCR, the repertoire was profiled, and TCRdb retains in-frame clones only, with some absent. Listed are about 190,000 clones; about 2.2% falls within the top ten. Sequencing input: blood. The receptors originated from a woman in her thirties in good health. Each CDR3 is given without its conserved first and last residue. Fields, in order: V gene, J gene, CDR3 protein.

TRBV4-2,TRBJ1-2,ASSIAAGNNYGYT
TRBV18,TRBJ1-1,ASSPAVSQTEAF
TRBV5-5,TRBJ1-5,ASSPQNEFGQPQH
TRBV5-1,TRBJ2-1,ASTPSGGYNEQF
TRBV19,TRBJ2-1,ASSPGQGYNEQF
TRBV5-4,TRBJ2-2,ASSSLAGGPTGELF
TRBV6-4,TRBJ2-7,ASSDSGGLSYEQY
TRBV6-5,TRBJ1-2,ASSSTTLYGYT
TRBV28,TRBJ1-2,ASSPTNYGYT
TRBV29-1,TRBJ2-1,SGARLARHEQF
TRBV10-1,TRBJ2-1,ASSVGIAGANEQF
TRBV6-4,TRBJ1-4,ASSQSPNEKLF
TRBV20-1,TRBJ1-1,SASSGAGNTEAF
TRBV5-1,TRBJ1-5,ASSLDGNQPQH
TRBV7-9,TRBJ2-2,ASSFGTGELF
TRBV24-1,TRBJ1-4,ATSDAGQGEKLF